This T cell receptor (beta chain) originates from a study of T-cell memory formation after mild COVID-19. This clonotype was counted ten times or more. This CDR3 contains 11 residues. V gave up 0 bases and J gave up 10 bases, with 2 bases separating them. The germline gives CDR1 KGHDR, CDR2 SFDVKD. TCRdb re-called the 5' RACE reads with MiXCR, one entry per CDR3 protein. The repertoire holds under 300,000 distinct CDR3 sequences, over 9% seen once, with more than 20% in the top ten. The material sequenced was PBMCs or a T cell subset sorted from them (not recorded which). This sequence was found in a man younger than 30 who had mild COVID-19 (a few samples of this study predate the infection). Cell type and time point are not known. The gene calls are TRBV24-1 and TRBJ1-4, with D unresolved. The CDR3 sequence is CATSDLGKLFF. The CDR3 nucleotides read TGTGCCACCAGTGATTTGGGAAAACTGTTTTTT.